This TCR beta chain was identified in a study of early T cells in non-severe SARS-CoV-2 infection. Tagging with unique molecular identifiers was applied to individual cDNA molecules. Via MiXCR, TCRdb re-called the 5' RACE reads, giving one row per CDR3 protein. Among some 88,000 distinct CDR3 sequences listed, 16% were seen once. The sample holds many counts of this clonotype. Losses at the gene ends were 4 bases for V and 5 bases for J; bases not matched to a gene: 13. This CDR3 comprises 17 residues. CDR1 is ENHRY and CDR2 is SYGVKD in the germline V gene. The source of this sequence is an adult who was a healthcare worker with PCR-confirmed SARS-CoV-2 infection or an uninfected control (not recorded which). The chain is built from TRBV10-3 and TRBJ2-1; 8 bases fit TRBD1. The starting material was whole blood, obtained at baseline. Here the CDR3 reads CAISGVGGTGPNNEQFF. CDR3 nucleotide sequence: TGTGCCATCAGTGGCGTCGGTGGGACAGGTCCAAACAATGAGCAGTTCTTC.